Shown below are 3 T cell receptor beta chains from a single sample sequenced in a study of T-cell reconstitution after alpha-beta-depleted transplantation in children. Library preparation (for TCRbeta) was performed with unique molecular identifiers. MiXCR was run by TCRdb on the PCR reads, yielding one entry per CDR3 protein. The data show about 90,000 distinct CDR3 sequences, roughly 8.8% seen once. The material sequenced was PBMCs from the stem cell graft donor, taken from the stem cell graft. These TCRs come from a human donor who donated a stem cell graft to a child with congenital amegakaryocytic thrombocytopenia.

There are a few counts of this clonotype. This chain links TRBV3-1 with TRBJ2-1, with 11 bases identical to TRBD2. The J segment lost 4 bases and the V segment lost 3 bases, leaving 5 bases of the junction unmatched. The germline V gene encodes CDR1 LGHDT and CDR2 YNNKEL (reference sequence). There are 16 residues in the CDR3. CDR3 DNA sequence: TGTGCCAGCAGCCATCCTAGCGGGAGGAGTTACAATGAGCAGTTCTTC. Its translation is CASSHPSGRSYNEQFF.

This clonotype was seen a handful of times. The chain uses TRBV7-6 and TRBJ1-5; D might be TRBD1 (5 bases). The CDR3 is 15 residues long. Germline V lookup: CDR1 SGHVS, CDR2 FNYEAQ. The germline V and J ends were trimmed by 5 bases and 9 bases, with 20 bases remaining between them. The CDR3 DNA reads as TGTGCCAGCAGCCCCGATTTGTCAGGGTCGGTGCCCCAGCATTTT. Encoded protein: CASSPDLSGSVPQHF.

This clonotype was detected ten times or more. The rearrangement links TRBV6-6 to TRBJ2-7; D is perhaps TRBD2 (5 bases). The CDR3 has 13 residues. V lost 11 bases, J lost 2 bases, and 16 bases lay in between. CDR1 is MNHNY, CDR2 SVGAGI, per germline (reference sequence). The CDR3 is CASRGYKAYEQYF. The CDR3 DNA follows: TGTGCCTCACGGGGTTATAAGGCCTACGAGCAGTACTTC.